This T cell receptor beta chain is drawn from a study of read filtering for tumor transcriptome and immune sequencing. Across the whole study: Mean patient age was around 66 years, range roughly 40 to 85; 17 male, some 14 female. IR-seq gave about 3.5 to 11 million TCR reads per sample; RNA-seq gave 85 to 1273. Study conclusions and caveats: IR-seq and RNA-seq agreed better without single-read clonotypes.

The CDR3 length is 15 residues. J was trimmed by 2 bases and V by 4 bases; bases with no gene match: 7. Germline loops: CDR1 SGHRS, CDR2 YFSETQ. The library was built from 400 ng RNA with molecular barcoded adaptors for alpha/delta and beta/gamma chains. TCRdb re-called the reads with MiXCR, one entry per CDR3 protein. The sample includes about 35,000 distinct CDR3 sequences, more than 13% seen only once; the top ten take less than 9%. A note on this clonotype: What it binds is not known.

The chain carries TRBV5-1 and TRBJ2-3; the match to TRBD1 covers 7 bases. The TCR comes from a donor at least 40 years old with multiple myeloma. The sequenced sample consisted of a population of CD138-negative cells sorted from bone marrow. CDR3 loop: CASSPGTVVTDTQYF. As DNA, the CDR3 is TGCGCCAGCAGCCCCGGGACAGTAGTCACAGATACGCAGTATTTT.